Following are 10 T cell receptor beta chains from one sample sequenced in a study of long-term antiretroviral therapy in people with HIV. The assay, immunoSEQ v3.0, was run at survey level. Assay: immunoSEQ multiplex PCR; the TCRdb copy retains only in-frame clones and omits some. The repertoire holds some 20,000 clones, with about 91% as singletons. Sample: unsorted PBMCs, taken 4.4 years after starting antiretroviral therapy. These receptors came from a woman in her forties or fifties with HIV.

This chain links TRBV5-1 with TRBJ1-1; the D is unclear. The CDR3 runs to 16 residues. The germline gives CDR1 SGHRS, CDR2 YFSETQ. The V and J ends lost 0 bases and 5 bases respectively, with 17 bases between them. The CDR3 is CASSLESPETGTEAFF. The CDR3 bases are TGCGCCAGCAGCTTGGAGTCCCCCGAAACGGGGACTGAAGCTTTCTTT.

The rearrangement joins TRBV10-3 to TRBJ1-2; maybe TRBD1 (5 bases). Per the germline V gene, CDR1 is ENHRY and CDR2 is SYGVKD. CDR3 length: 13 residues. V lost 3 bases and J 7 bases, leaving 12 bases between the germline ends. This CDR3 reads CAISDREKGGYTF. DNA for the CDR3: TGTGCCATCAGTGACAGGGAGAAGGGTGGCTACACCTTC.

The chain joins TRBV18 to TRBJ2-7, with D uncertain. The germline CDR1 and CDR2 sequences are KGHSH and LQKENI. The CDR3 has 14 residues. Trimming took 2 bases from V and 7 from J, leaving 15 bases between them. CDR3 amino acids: CASSPMGFRNEQYF. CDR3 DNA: TGTGCCAGCTCACCAATGGGGTTTCGGAATGAGCAGTACTTC.

The CDR3 DNA follows: TGTGCCAGCAGGTCTAGCCGAGCGGAGGTCGGACCCCTCCACTTT. It translates to CASRSSRAEVGPLHF. This chain joins TRBV7-3 and TRBJ1-6; D is undetermined. The CDR3 is 15 residues long. V lost 6 bases and J 12 bases, leaving 21 bases between the germline ends. CDR1 is SGHTA and CDR2 is FQGTGA in the germline V gene. Using reference TRBV7-3 and TRBJ1-6 for the parts outside the CDR3, the full variable domain is GAGVSQTPSNKVTEKGKYVELRCDPISGHTALYWYRQSLGQGPEFLIYFQGTGAADDSGLPNDRFFAVRPEGSVSTLKIQRTERGDSAVYLCASRSSRAEVGPLHFGNGTRLTVT.

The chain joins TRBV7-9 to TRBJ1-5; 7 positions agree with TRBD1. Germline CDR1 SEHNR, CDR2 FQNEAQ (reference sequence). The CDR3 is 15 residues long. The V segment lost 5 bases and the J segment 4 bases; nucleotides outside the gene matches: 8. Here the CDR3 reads CASSEGQTNNQPQHF. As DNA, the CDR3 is TGTGCCAGCAGCGAGGGACAGACGAATAATCAGCCCCAGCATTTT.

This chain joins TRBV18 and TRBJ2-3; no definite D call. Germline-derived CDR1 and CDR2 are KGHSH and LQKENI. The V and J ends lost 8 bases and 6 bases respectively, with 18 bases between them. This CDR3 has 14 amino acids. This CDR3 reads CASRHDTTRDTQYF. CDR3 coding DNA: TGTGCCAGCCGACACGACACTACCAGGGATACGCAGTATTTT.

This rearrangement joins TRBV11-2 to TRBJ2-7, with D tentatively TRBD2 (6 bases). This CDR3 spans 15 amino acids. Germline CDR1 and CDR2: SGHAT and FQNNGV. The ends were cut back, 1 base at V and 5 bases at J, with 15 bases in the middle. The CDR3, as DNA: TGTGCCAGCAGCTTAGTTCCAGGCCGCGGGGACGAGCAGTACTTC. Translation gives CASSLVPGRGDEQYF.

The chain's CDR3 is CASSLDGPRQGSYEQYF. In DNA, the CDR3 is TGCGCCAGCAGCTTGGATGGGCCGAGACAGGGCTCCTACGAGCAGTACTTC. The V and J genes are TRBV5-1 and TRBJ2-7, with TRBD1 matching over 7 bases. CDR1 SGHRS and CDR2 YFSETQ come from the germline V gene. The CDR3 is 17 residues long. The ends lost 0 bases at V and 0 bases at J; junction bases unmatched: 9.

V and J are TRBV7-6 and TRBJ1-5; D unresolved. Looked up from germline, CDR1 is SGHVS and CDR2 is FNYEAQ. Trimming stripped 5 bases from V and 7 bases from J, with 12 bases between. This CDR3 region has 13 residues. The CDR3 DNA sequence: TGTGCCAGCAGCAGAGCGGTGGGCCAGCCCCAGCATTTT. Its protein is CASSRAVGQPQHF.

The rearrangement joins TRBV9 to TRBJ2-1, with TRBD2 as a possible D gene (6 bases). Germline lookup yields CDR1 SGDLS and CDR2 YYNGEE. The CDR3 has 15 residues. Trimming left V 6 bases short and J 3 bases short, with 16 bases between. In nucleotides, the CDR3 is TGTGCCAGCAACCTTGGGGGGACGAACTACAATGAGCAGTTCTTC. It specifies CASNLGGTNYNEQFF.